Below, 5 T cell receptor beta chains from the same sample are listed, as sequenced in a study of PD-L1 blockade in urothelial cancer. Using immunoSEQ multiplex PCR, the repertoire was profiled, and TCRdb retains in-frame clones only, with some absent. The sample records approximately 47,000 clones, 82% being singletons. The time point here: pretreatment peripheral blood. Specimen: PBMCs, collected around atezolizumab (anti-PD-L1) treatment. These receptors were collected from a man over 45 with urothelial cancer.

The J gene is TRBJ1-1, the V gene TRBV13; the D gene is possibly TRBD1 (5 bases). The germline V and J ends were trimmed by 5 bases and 4 bases, with 14 bases remaining between them. This CDR3 is 14 amino acids long. The V gene's germline CDR1 is PRHDT and CDR2 FYEKMQ (reference sequence). The DNA of the CDR3 is TGTGCCAGCAGCAAACGTGCAGGGTCCACTGAAGCTTTCTTT. This codes for CASSKRAGSTEAFF.

V and J are TRBV19 and TRBJ2-3; D possibly corresponds to TRBD2 (6 bases). The length of the CDR3 is 11 residues. Trimming left V 11 bases short and J 6 bases short, with 12 bases between. Germline CDR1 and CDR2: LNHDA and SQIVND (reference sequence). The CDR3 is CAASGLDTQYF. The CDR3 region has the DNA TGTGCCGCCAGCGGGTTGGATACGCAGTATTTT.

The chain is built from TRBV2 and TRBJ2-7, with D perhaps TRBD2 (5 bases). The CDR3 spans 12 residues. Germline values: CDR1 SNHLY, CDR2 FYNNEI. Trimming stripped 2 bases from V and 4 bases from J, with 6 bases between. The CDR3 nucleotides are TGTGCCAGCAGTGAACGGGGTTACGAGCAGTACGTC. Its translation is CASSERGYEQYV.

The chain recombines TRBV18 with TRBJ2-2; 15 bases map to TRBD2. V lost 3 bases, J lost 7 bases, and 9 bases stayed unmatched. Germline assignment: CDR1 KGHSH and CDR2 LQKENI. CDR3 size: 18 residues. The CDR3 here is CASSPQPGTSGRIGELFF. DNA of the CDR3: TGTGCCAGCTCACCTCAACCCGGGACTAGCGGGAGGATCGGGGAGCTGTTTTTT.

This clone was counted only a few times. This chain connects TRBV6-1 to TRBJ1-5; weak D call: TRBD1 (6 bases). V gave up 6 bases and J gave up 3 bases, with 15 bases separating them. Germline-derived CDR1 and CDR2 are MNHNS and SASEGT. The CDR3 runs 15 residues. Here the CDR3 DNA reads TGTGCCAGCAGAGAATCGCAGGGGCCCAATCAGCCCCAGCATTTT. Residues: CASRESQGPNQPQHF.